This T cell receptor (beta chain) is from a study of OX40 agonist ivuxolimab in advanced cancers. Across the whole study: Of the patients, three showed partial responses, one with hepatocellular carcinoma and two with cutaneous melanoma.

Produced via immunoSEQ multiplex PCR; TCRdb's table is partial and in-frame only. The table records tens of thousands of clones, around 87% of them present only once. The CDR3 has 13 amino acids. With 10 bases removed from V and 2 bases from J, the gap between germline ends came to 14 bases. Looked up from germline, CDR1 is LNHDA and CDR2 is SQIVND (reference sequence). The J gene is TRBJ1-2, the V gene TRBV19; D possibly corresponds to TRBD1 (6 bases). The specimen comprised CD4+ or CD8+ T cells sorted from blood, sampled in a trial of the OX40 agonist ivuxolimab. This receptor was taken from an adult with an advanced solid tumor such as melanoma, head and neck, liver or kidney cancer. The chain's CDR3 is CATETGGNYGYTF. The CDR3 coding sequence is TGTGCCACTGAGACCGGGGGCAACTATGGCTACACCTTC.